This T cell receptor (beta chain) appears in the sequencing data of a study of tumor-infiltrating lymphocytes in glioblastoma multiforme. Comment on this clonotype: Its target is unknown.

Germline CDR1 and CDR2: DFQATT and SNEGSKA (reference sequence). The CDR3 has 24 amino acids. The J segment lost 16 bases and the V segment lost 8 bases, leaving 52 bases of the junction unmatched. TCR beta libraries were built from RNA through three nested multiplex PCR rounds using modified ARM-PCR. TCRB-specific cDNA synthesis used approximately 0.49 ug of total RNA. TCRdb redid the calling of the multiplex PCR reads with MiXCR, one entry per CDR3 protein. The sample comprises about 15,000 distinct CDR3 sequences, 73% of which are singletons, and more than 30% rests with the top ten. Points from the study as a whole: TCR plus mutation findings rest on a single glioblastoma patient.

This chain uses TRBV20-1 with TRBJ2-1; 8 bases agree with TRBD2. The TCR was taken from a male donor with glioblastoma. Sequenced material: brain tumor tissue. The CDR3 DNA is TGCAGTCCAAGTTCGAAGGGTGCGTTTCGTCGGGGGGGGATGGTGCATAGGAGCTACAATGTGCAATTCTTC. Its translation: CSPSSKGAFRRGGMVHRSYNVQFF.